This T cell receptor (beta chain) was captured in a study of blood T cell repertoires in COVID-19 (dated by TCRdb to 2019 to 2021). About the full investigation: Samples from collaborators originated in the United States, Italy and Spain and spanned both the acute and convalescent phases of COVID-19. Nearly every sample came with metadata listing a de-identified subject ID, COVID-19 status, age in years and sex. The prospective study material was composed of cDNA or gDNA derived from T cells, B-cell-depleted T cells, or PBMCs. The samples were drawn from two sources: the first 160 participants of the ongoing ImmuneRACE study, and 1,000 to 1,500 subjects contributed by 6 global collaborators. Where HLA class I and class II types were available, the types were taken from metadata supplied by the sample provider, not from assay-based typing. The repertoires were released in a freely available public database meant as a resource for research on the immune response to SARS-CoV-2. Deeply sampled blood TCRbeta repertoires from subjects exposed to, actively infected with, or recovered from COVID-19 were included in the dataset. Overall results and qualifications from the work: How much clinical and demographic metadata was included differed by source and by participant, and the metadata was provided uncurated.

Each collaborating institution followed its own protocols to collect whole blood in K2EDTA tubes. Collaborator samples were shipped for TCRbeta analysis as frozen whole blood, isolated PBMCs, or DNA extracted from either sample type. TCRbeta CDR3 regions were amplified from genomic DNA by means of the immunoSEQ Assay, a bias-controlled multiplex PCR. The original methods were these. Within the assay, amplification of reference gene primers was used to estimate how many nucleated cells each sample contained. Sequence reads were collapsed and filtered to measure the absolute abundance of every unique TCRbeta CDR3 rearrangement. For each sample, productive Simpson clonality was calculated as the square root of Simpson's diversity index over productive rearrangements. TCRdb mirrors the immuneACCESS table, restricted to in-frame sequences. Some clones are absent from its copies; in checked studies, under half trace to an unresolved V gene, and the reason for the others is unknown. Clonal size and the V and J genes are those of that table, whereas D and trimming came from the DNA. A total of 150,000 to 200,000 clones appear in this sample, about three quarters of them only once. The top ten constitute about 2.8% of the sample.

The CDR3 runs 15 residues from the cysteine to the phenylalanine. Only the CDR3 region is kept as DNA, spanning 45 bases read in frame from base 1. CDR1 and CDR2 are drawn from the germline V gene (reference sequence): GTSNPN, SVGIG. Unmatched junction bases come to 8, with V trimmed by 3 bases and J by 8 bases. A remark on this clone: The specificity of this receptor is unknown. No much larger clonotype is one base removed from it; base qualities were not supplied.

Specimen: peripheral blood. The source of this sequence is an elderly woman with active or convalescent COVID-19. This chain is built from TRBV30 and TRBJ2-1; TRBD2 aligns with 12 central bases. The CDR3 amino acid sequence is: CAWRTASGGDDEQFF. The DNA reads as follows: TGTGCCTGGAGAACCGCTAGCGGGGGGGACGATGAGCAGTTCTTC.